The rows below give T cell receptor beta chains drawn from one sample of a study of monozygotic twins with inflammatory bowel disease. From its re-call of the 5' RACE reads, TCRdb lists each CDR3 protein once, without DNA. In total, the table holds approximately 340,000 distinct CDR3 sequences. The source material was blood. Every receptor here comes from a human donor with ulcerative colitis or Crohn's disease, or a healthy co-twin of an affected twin (not recorded which). The CDR3 runs from the conserved cysteine through the conserved F or W.

v_gene: TRBV3-1; j_gene: TRBJ2-1; CDR3aa: CASSHFSGPTYNEQFF
v_gene: TRBV29-1; j_gene: TRBJ1-2; CDR3aa: CSVGSANYGYTF
v_gene: TRBV15; j_gene: TRBJ2-2; CDR3aa: CATSPRRENTGELFF
v_gene: TRBV5-4; j_gene: TRBJ2-1; CDR3aa: CASSSYSGINEQFF
v_gene: TRBV6-1; j_gene: TRBJ1-5; CDR3aa: CASSPIVFSGSGQPQHF
v_gene: TRBV3-1; j_gene: TRBJ2-2; CDR3aa: CASSHQVPLLGNTGELFF
v_gene: TRBV9; j_gene: TRBJ2-5; CDR3aa: CASSESTSGGSRQETQYF
v_gene: TRBV10-3; j_gene: TRBJ2-2; CDR3aa: CAIRLGTSGLNTGELFF
v_gene: TRBV11-2; j_gene: TRBJ1-6; CDR3aa: CASSLKGTGGWNSPLHF
v_gene: TRBV9; j_gene: TRBJ2-2; CDR3aa: CASSRFGAGGGTGELFF
v_gene: TRBV18; j_gene: TRBJ2-3; CDR3aa: CASSPGLSGFTDTQYF
v_gene: TRBV20-1; j_gene: TRBJ2-1; CDR3aa: CSALPLGAYEQFF
v_gene: TRBV30; j_gene: TRBJ2-4; CDR3aa: CAWGDLRFQYF
v_gene: TRBV28; j_gene: TRBJ2-6; CDR3aa: CASSARAGGANVLTF
v_gene: TRBV28; j_gene: TRBJ2-1; CDR3aa: CASTLSGSSDEQFF
v_gene: TRBV24-1; j_gene: TRBJ2-1; CDR3aa: CATARGTPYNEQFF
v_gene: TRBV20-1; j_gene: TRBJ1-5; CDR3aa: CSAFHRAGNQPQHF
v_gene: TRBV12-3/TRBV12-4; j_gene: TRBJ2-1; CDR3aa: CASSFNAGGPYNEQFF
v_gene: TRBV5-1; j_gene: TRBJ2-1; CDR3aa: CASSNSGTYNEQFF
v_gene: TRBV25-1; j_gene: TRBJ2-7; CDR3aa: CASRAGTDSYEQYF
v_gene: TRBV6-1; j_gene: TRBJ2-7; CDR3aa: CASSEIWPTGYEQYF
v_gene: TRBV12-3/TRBV12-4; j_gene: TRBJ2-1; CDR3aa: CASSSPGDVPLVRVNNEQFF
v_gene: TRBV10-2; j_gene: TRBJ2-7; CDR3aa: CASSGTGRYEQYF
v_gene: TRBV5-6; j_gene: TRBJ2-1; CDR3aa: CASSLFGRSGHTYNEQFF
v_gene: TRBV6-2/TRBV6-3; j_gene: TRBJ1-6; CDR3aa: CASSSLGGEIQSPLHF
v_gene: TRBV7-2; j_gene: TRBJ2-1; CDR3aa: CASSLRAGSLYEQFF
v_gene: TRBV30; j_gene: TRBJ2-3; CDR3aa: CAWSPPHGQGGKDTQYF
v_gene: TRBV12-3/TRBV12-4; j_gene: TRBJ2-7; CDR3aa: CASSPSRASYEQHF
v_gene: TRBV25-1; j_gene: TRBJ2-1; CDR3aa: CASSEYTSSYNEQFF
v_gene: TRBV24-1; j_gene: TRBJ2-1; CDR3aa: CATSPGQVTSSYNEQFF
v_gene: TRBV10-3; j_gene: TRBJ1-3; CDR3aa: CAISEANSGNTIYF
v_gene: TRBV5-1; j_gene: TRBJ1-2; CDR3aa: CASSMDRAGGYTF
v_gene: TRBV7-3; j_gene: TRBJ1-1; CDR3aa: CASSSGSGTEAFF
v_gene: TRBV18; j_gene: TRBJ1-1; CDR3aa: CASSPSPGLFSGTEAFF
v_gene: TRBV20-1; j_gene: TRBJ1-5; CDR3aa: CSATRENQPQHF
v_gene: TRBV27; j_gene: TRBJ2-5; CDR3aa: CASRLTGGAFQETQYF
v_gene: TRBV5-1; j_gene: TRBJ2-5; CDR3aa: CASSWDHRTQYF
v_gene: TRBV7-2; j_gene: TRBJ2-7; CDR3aa: CASSLDRSPTYEQYF
v_gene: TRBV12-3/TRBV12-4; j_gene: TRBJ2-4; CDR3aa: CASSAQGGAKNIQYF
v_gene: TRBV30; j_gene: TRBJ1-6; CDR3aa: CAWSVPKGTLHF
v_gene: TRBV15; j_gene: TRBJ2-1; CDR3aa: CATSRDLAGNEQFF
v_gene: TRBV24-1; j_gene: TRBJ2-7; CDR3aa: CATSDPTGSYEQYF
v_gene: TRBV6-1; j_gene: TRBJ2-1; CDR3aa: CASRRLAGGYNEQFF
v_gene: TRBV6-5; j_gene: TRBJ1-3; CDR3aa: CASSYSKRGNTIYF
v_gene: TRBV19; j_gene: TRBJ2-4; CDR3aa: CASSIFGLVGNIQYF
v_gene: TRBV6-1; j_gene: TRBJ2-1; CDR3aa: CASMRRETHNEQFF
v_gene: TRBV29-1; j_gene: TRBJ2-1; CDR3aa: CSLGAVSYNEQFF
v_gene: TRBV5-1; j_gene: TRBJ1-1; CDR3aa: CASSFDLTGEAFF
v_gene: TRBV29-1; j_gene: TRBJ2-2; CDR3aa: CSVSGLAGDTGELFF
v_gene: TRBV12-3/TRBV12-4; j_gene: TRBJ1-2; CDR3aa: CASRPDVADGYTF
v_gene: TRBV6-1; j_gene: TRBJ1-1; CDR3aa: CASSRQGGSTEAFF
v_gene: TRBV28; j_gene: TRBJ1-6; CDR3aa: CASRIRQALSYNSPLHF
v_gene: TRBV29-1; j_gene: TRBJ1-1; CDR3aa: CSDYQGSEAFF
v_gene: TRBV28; j_gene: TRBJ1-2; CDR3aa: CASSLRSFGYTF